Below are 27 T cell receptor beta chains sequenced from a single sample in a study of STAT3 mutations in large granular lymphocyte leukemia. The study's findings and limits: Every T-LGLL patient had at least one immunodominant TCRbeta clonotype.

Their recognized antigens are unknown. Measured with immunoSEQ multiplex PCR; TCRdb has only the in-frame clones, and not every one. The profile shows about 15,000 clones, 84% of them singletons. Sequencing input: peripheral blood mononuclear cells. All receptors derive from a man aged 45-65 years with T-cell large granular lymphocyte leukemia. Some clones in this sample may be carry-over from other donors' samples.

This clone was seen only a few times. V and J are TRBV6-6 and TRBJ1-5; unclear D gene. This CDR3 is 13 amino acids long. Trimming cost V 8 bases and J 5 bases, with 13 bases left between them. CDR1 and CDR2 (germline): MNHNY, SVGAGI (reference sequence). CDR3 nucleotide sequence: TGTGCCAGCTCGAAGAGGCGGGATCAGCCCCAGCATTTT. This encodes CASSKRRDQPQHF.

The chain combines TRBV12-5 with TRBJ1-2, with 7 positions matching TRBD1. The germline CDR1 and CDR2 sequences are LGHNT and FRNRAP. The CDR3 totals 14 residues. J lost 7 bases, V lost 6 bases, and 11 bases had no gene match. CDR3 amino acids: CASGTSGTVSGYTF. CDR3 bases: TGTGCTAGTGGCACCTCGGGGACAGTCTCTGGCTACACCTTC.

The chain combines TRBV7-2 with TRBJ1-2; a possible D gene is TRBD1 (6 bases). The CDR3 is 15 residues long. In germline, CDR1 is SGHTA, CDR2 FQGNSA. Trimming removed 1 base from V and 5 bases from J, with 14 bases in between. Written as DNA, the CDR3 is TGTGCCAGCAGCTTAGAAGGGGGGCGCTCATATGGCTACACCTTC. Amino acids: CASSLEGGRSYGYTF.

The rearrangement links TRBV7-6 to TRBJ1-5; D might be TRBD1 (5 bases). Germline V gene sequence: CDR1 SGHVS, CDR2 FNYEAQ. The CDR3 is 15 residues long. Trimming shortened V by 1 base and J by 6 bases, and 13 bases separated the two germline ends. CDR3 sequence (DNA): TGTGCCAGCAGCTTAGATCAGGGTTTCGGTCAGCCCCAGCATTTT. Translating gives CASSLDQGFGQPQHF.

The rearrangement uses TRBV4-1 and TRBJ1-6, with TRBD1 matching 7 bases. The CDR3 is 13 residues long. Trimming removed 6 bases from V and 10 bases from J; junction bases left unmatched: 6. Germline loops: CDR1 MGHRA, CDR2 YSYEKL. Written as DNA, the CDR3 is TGCGCCAGCAGTCACAGGGGCGGCTCACCCCTCCACTTT. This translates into CASSHRGGSPLHF.

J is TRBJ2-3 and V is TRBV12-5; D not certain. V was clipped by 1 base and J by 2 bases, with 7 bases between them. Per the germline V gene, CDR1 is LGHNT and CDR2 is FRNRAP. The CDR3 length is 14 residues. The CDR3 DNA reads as TGTGCTAGTGGTTTGGGGCACGCCACAGATACGCAGTATTTT. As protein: CASGLGHATDTQYF.

The CDR3 nucleotides read TGTGCCAGCAGCGGACAGGGTGACTATGGCTACACCTTC. Protein: CASSGQGDYGYTF. The chain combines TRBV2 with TRBJ1-2; the match to TRBD1 covers 8 bases. This CDR3 is 13 amino acids long. Trimming removed 6 bases from V and 3 bases from J; junction bases left unmatched: 3. CDR1 is SNHLY, CDR2 FYNNEI, per germline.

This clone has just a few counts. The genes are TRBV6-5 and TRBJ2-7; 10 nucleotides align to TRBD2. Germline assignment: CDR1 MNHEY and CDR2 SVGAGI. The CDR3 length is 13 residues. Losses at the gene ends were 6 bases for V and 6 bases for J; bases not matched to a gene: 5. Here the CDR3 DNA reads TGTGCCAGCAGGACCCGACTAGCGGGCGAGCAGTACTTC. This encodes CASRTRLAGEQYF.

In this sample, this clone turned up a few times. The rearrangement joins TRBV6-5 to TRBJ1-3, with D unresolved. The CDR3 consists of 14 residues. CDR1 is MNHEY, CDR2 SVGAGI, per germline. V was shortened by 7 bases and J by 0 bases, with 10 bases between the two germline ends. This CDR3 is CASKAILSGNTIYF. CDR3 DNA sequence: TGTGCCAGCAAGGCCATACTCTCTGGAAACACCATATATTTT.

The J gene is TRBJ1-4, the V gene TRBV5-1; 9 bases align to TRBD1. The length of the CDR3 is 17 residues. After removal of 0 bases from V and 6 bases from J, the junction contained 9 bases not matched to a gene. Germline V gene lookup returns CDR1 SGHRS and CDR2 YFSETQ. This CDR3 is CASSLAGVWTGDEKLFF. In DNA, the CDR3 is TGCGCCAGCAGCTTGGCCGGGGTCTGGACAGGGGATGAAAAACTGTTTTTT.

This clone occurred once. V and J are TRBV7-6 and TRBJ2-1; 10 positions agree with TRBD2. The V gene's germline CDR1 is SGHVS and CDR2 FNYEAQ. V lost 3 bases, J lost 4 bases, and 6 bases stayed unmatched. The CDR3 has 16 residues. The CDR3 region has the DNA TGTGCCAGCAGCTTCCTAGCGGGGGAAAAATACAATGAGCAGTTCTTC. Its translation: CASSFLAGEKYNEQFF.

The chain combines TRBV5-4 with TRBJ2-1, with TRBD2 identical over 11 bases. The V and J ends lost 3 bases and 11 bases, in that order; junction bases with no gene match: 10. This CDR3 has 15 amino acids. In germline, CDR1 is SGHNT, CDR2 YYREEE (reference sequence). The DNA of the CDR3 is TGTGCCAGCAGCTCTCCGGGACTAGCGGCTCTACAGCAGTTCTTC. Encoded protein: CASSSPGLAALQQFF.

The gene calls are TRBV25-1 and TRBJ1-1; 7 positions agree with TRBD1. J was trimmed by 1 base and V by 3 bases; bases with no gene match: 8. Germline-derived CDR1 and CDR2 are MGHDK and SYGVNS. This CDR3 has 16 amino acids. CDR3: CASSDPRQGGNTEAFF. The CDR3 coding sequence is TGTGCCAGCAGTGATCCCCGACAGGGAGGGAACACTGAAGCTTTCTTT.

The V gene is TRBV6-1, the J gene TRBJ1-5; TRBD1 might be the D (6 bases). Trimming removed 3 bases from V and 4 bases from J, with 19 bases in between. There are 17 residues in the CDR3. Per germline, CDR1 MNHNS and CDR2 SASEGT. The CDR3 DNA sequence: TGTGCCAGCAGTGAGGGACAATCAGGGACCTTAAATCAGCCCCAGCATTTT. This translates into CASSEGQSGTLNQPQHF.

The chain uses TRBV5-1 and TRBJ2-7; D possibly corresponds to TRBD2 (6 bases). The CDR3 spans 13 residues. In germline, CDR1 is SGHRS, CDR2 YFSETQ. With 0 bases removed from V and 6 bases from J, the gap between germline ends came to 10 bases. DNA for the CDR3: TGCGCCAGCAGCTTGGCGGGGGTCGGCGAGCAGTACTTC. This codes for CASSLAGVGEQYF.

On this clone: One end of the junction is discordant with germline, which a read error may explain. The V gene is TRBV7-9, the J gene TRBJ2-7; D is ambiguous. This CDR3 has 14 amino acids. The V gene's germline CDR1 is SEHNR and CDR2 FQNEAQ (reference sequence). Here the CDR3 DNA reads TGCGCCAGCAGCCAAGACCGCGGTTGGGGCGAGCAGTACTTC. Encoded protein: CASSQDRGWGEQYF.

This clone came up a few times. CDR3 nucleotide sequence: TGCAGTGCGGGCCCCTTCAATGAGCAGTTCTTC. This codes for CSAGPFNEQFF. The chain employs TRBV20-1 and TRBJ2-1, with no clear D. The V gene's germline CDR1 is DFQATT and CDR2 SNEGSKA (reference sequence). The CDR3 extends over 11 amino acids. Trimming took off 6 bases at V and 6 bases at J, with 9 bases between the two ends.

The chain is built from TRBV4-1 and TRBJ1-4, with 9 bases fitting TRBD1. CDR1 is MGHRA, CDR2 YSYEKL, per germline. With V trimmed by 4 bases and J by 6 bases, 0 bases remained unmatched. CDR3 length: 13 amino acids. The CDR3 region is CASSRTGDEKLFF. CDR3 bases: TGCGCCAGCAGCCGGACAGGGGATGAAAAACTGTTTTTT.

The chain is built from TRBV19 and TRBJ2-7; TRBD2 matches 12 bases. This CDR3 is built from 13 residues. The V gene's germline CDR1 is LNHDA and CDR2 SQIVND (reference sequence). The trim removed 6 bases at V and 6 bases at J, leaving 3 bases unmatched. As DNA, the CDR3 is TGTGCCAGTAGCGGACTAGCGGGGTTCGAGCAGTACTTC. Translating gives CASSGLAGFEQYF.

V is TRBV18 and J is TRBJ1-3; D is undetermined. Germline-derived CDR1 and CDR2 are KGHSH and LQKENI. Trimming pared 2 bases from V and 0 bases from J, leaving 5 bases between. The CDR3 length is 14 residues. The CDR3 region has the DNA TGTGCCAGCTCACCAGCCGGCTCTGGAAACACCATATATTTT. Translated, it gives CASSPAGSGNTIYF.

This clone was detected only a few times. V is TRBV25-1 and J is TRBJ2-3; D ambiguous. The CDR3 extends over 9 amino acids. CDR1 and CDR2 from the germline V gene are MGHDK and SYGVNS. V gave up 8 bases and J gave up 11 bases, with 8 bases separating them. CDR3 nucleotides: TGTGCCAGCGGCGAGGTGCAGTATTTT. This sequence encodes CASGEVQYF.

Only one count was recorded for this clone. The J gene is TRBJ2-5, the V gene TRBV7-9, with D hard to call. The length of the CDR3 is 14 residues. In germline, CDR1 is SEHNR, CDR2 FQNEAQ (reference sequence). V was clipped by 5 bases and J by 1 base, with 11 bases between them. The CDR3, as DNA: TGTGCCAGCAGCGTCGGGCGGTTCCAAGAGACCCAGTACTTC. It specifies CASSVGRFQETQYF.

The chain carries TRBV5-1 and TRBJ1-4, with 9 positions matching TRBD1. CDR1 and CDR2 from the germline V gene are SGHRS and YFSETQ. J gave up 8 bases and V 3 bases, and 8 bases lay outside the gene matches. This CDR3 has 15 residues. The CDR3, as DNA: TGCGCCAGCAGCTGGGGGACAGGGAAGGGGGAAAAACTGTTTTTT. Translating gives CASSWGTGKGEKLFF.

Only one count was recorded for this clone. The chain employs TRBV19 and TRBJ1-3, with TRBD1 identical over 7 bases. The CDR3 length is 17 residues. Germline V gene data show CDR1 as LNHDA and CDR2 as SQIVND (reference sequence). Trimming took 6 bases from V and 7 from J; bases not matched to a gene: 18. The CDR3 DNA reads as TGTGCCAGTAGATTAGGACAGGAGGCAATTCGGGGGAACACCATATATTTT. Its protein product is CASRLGQEAIRGNTIYF.

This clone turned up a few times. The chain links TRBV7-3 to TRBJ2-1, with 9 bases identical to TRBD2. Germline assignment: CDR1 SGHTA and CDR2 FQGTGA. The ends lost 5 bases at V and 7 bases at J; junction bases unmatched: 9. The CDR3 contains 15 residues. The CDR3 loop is CASSPAAGGQNEQFF. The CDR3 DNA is TGTGCCAGCAGCCCCGCCGCGGGAGGGCAAAATGAGCAGTTCTTC.

The CDR3 sequence: CASRTRTGGQETQYF. In DNA form, the CDR3 reads TGTGCCAGCAGGACTAGGACGGGTGGACAAGAGACCCAGTACTTC. The V and J genes are TRBV2 and TRBJ2-5, with D possibly being TRBD2 (6 bases). The CDR3 is 15 residues long. The V gene lost 6 bases and the J gene lost 2 bases, with 16 bases spanning the gap. CDR1 is SNHLY, CDR2 FYNNEI, per germline.

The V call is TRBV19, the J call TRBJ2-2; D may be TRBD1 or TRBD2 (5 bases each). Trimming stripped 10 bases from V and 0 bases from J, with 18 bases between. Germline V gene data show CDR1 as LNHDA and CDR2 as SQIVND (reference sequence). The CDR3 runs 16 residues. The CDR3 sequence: CATTIRDAPNTGELFF. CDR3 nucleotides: TGTGCCACCACGATACGGGACGCACCGAACACCGGGGAGCTGTTTTTT.